This TCR beta chain was found in a study of blood T cell repertoires in COVID-19. Study information: Italy, Spain and the United States were the sources of the convalescent and acute COVID-19 samples. T cells, B-cell-depleted T cells, or PBMCs provided the cDNA or gDNA that served as material.

The CDR3 consists of 14 residues. After removal of 6 bases from V and 14 bases from J, the junction contained 8 bases not matched to a gene. CDR1 SGHTA and CDR2 FQGTGA come from the germline V gene. The repertoire was sequenced with immunoSEQ multiplex PCR; TCRdb's copy has only in-frame clones and lacks some. The sample carries 55,000 to 70,000 clones, 88% recorded once. Participant-given clinical history determined each cohort assignment. The clonotype comes from a woman between 40 and 50 years old who had recovered from COVID-19. The chain recombines TRBV7-3 with TRBJ2-1; 15 positions agree with TRBD2. Material for sequencing was PBMCs or T cells enriched from blood (not recorded which). CDR3 protein: CASSPGLAGGRKFF. CDR3 DNA: TGTGCCAGCAGTCCCGGACTAGCGGGGGGGCGGAAGTTCTTC.